The source of this TCR beta chain is a study of identical twins' blood T cells. Study results and caveats: Abundant TCRbeta CDR3s overlapped more between twins than with unrelated donors. Twin similarity might stem from environmental factors, not only genetics.

MiXCR, run by TCRdb on the 5' RACE reads, gives a single entry per CDR3 protein. This table has 350,000 to 400,000 distinct CDR3 sequences, about 28% appearing once. The donors were healthy female monozygous twins, three pairs in total. V was trimmed by 7 bases and J by 2 bases, leaving 12 bases between them. In germline, CDR1 is MDHEN, CDR2 SYDVKM. CDR3 length equals 13 residues. This clonotype was seen more than once but under ten times. What it binds is unknown. The chain carries TRBV28 and TRBJ2-7; TRBD2 might be the D (5 bases). The receptor was derived from a woman between 18 and 50 years old in good health. Sequenced: PBMCs. As DNA, the CDR3 is TGTGCCAGCATGATAGGACTGACCTACGAGCAGTACTTC. It translates to CASMIGLTYEQYF.